This record concerns one TCR beta chain sequence. What it recognizes is unknown. Over chemoradiotherapy, repertoires were sampled more than once. The CDR3 has 16 residues. V gave up 5 bases and J gave up 7 bases, with 23 bases separating them. The germline V gene encodes CDR1 SEHNR and CDR2 FQNEAQ (reference sequence). Measured with immunoSEQ multiplex PCR; TCRdb has only the in-frame clones, and not every one. The sample has almost 5,500 clones, 75% to 85% seen once; the top ten hold over 25%. The sample comes from a study of chemoradiotherapy in HPV16-positive cancers. Whole-study findings and limits: Only a couple of HPV16-positive patients supplied the functional HPV-specificity definition. Non-HPV-specific T cells did not expand in tumors during treatment, whereas candidate HPV-specific clones and E7-related motifs did.

The sequence was collected from a human donor with HPV-associated anogenital cancer. V is TRBV7-9 and J is TRBJ1-2; D not certain. This sample was gathered from a patient who underwent chemoradiotherapy. The DNA for the CDR3 is TGTGCCAGCAGCATACGTTCCGGGGAACCCGGTGGTGGCTACACCTTC. Translation gives CASSIRSGEPGGGYTF.